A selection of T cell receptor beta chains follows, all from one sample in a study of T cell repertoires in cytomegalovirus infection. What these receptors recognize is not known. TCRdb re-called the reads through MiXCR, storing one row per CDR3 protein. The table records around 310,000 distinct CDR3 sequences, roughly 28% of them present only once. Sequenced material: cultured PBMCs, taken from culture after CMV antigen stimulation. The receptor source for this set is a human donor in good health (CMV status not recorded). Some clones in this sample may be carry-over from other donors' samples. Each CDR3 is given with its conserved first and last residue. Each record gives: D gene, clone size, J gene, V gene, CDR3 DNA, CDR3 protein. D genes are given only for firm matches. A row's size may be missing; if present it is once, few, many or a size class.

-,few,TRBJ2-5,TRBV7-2,TGTGCCAGCAGCCCCCTAGGGACTCGGCAAGAGACCCAGTACTTC,CASSPLGTRQETQYF
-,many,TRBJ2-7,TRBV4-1,TGCGCCAGCAGCCAAGGTGGAGGGCTCTACGAGCAGTACTTC,CASSQGGGLYEQYF
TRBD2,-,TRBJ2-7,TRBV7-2,TGTGCCAGCAGCTCCCTGGGGAGCGGGAGCTACGAGCAGTACTTC,CASSSLGSGSYEQYF
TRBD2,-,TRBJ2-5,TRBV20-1,TGCAGTGCCCAGACTAGCGGGAGAGGTGAGAAGACCCAGTACTTC,CSAQTSGRGEKTQYF
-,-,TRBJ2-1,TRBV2,TGTGCCAGCAGTGAACCAAGACCCGGGGGTAACAGGGTCCATGAGCAGTTCTTC,CASSEPRPGGNRVHEQFF
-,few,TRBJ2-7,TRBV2,TGTGCCAGCAGTGAGGGATCTCTCTCCTACGAGCAGTACTTC,CASSEGSLSYEQYF
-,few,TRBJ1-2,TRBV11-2,TGTGCCAGCAGCTTAGGGGAGGGGCCCTATGGCTACACCTTC,CASSLGEGPYGYTF
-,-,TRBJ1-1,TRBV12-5,TGTGCTAGTGGTTTGGTTAACGGGTTGACTGAAGCTTTCTTT,CASGLVNGLTEAFF
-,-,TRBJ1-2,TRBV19,TGTGCCAGTAGTATCCAGGATACGCCGGACGGCTACACCTTC,CASSIQDTPDGYTF
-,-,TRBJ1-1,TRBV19,TGTGCCAGTGGGGGACGGACGGCGAACACTGAAGCTTTCTTT,CASGGRTANTEAFF
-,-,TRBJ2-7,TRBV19,TGTGCCAGTTCAGGCAGGGCAAGAGGAGAGCAGTACTTC,CASSGRARGEQYF
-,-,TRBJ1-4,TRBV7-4,TGTGCCAGCAGACCTCCGGGACACCTAACAACTAATGAAAAACTGTTTTTT,CASRPPGHLTTNEKLFF
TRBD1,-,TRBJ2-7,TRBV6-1,TGTGCCAGCGCCCGACAGGGGAGCTCCTACGAGCAGTACTTC,CASARQGSSYEQYF
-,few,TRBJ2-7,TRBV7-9,TGTGCCAGCAGCTTAGCAGGGGGAATCGACGAGCAGTACTTC,CASSLAGGIDEQYF
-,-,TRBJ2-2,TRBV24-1,TGTGCCACCAGTGATTGGAAGGGTGACGGGGAGCTGTTTTTT,CATSDWKGDGELFF
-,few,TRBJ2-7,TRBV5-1,TGCGCCAGCAGCTTGGTGGAAGGTCTCTACGAGCAGTACTTC,CASSLVEGLYEQYF
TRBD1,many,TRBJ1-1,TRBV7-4,TGTGCCAGCAGCTTATGGGCAGGGGGGAACACTGAAGCTTTCTTT,CASSLWAGGNTEAFF
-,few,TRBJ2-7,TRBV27,TGTGCCAGCAGCCGGACAGCTGCCTACGAGCAGTACTTC,CASSRTAAYEQYF
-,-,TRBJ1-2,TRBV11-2,TGTGCCAGCAGCTCATCAATCTCGTCGGGGGACGGCTACACCTTC,CASSSSISSGDGYTF
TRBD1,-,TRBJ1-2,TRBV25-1,TGTGCCAGCAGTGAATCTACCCTGGACAGGGGCGGAGATGGCTACACCTTC,CASSESTLDRGGDGYTF
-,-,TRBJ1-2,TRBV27,TGTGCCACCCGGACCCGACAGGCGATAAACTATGGCTACACCTTC,CATRTRQAINYGYTF
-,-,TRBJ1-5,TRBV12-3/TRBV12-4,TGTGCCAGCACCAGGGACTATAGCAATCAGCCCCAGCATTTT,CASTRDYSNQPQHF